Listed below are T cell receptor beta chains from one sample, sequenced in a study of CD8+CD57+ T cells in acquired aplastic anemia. In TCRdb, the reads were re-called with MiXCR into one record per CDR3 protein. Here the sample spans over 40,000 distinct CDR3 sequences, approximately 63% being singletons. Sequences were obtained from sorted CD4+, CD8+, or CD8+CD57+ T cells (not recorded which) from PBMCs. The receptors come from a human donor with aplastic anemia. Both conserved end residues are part of each CDR3. The D gene is left open where the match is weak. The size entry is marked missing in some rows and otherwise reads once, few, many or a size class.

TRBJ2-3	15	.	TRBV7-2	.	TGTGCCAGCAGCTTAGCCGGCTACCTCACAGATACGCAGTATTTT	CASSLAGYLTDTQYF
TRBJ1-2	16	TRBD1	TRBV15	.	TGTGCCACCAGGGAGTCCGGGACAGTATCTAACTATGGCTACACCTTC	CATRESGTVSNYGYTF
TRBJ1-6	13	.	TRBV6-4	.	TGTGCCAGCAGTGACCAAGGTGATTCACCCCTCCACTTT	CASSDQGDSPLHF
TRBJ1-6	16	.	TRBV2	many	TGTGCCAGCAGTGATACGGGGAGCTCCTATAATTCACCCCTCCACTTT	CASSDTGSSYNSPLHF
TRBJ2-1	14	TRBD2	TRBV25-1	.	TGTGCCAGCAGGGGGACTAGCGGCAACAATGAGCAGTTCTTC	CASRGTSGNNEQFF
TRBJ1-2	13	.	TRBV29-1	.	TGCAGCGTTGCTACCGGGAGAGATTATGGCTACACCTTC	CSVATGRDYGYTF
TRBJ2-3	15	TRBD2	TRBV10-1	.	TGCACCAGCAGTGAGTTAGCGGGGGTCAAAGATACGCAGTATTTT	CTSSELAGVKDTQYF
TRBJ1-2	12	.	TRBV7-9	.	TGTGCCAGCAGCCGCTCGTCCGGTGGCTACACCTTC	CASSRSSGGYTF
TRBJ2-1	16	.	TRBV25-1	.	TGTGCCAGCAGTGAATATTCCAGACAATTTTACAATGAGCAGTTCTTC	CASSEYSRQFYNEQFF
TRBJ1-2	13	.	TRBV7-4	.	TGTGCCAGCAGCCCCCTTCAGATCTATGGCTACACCTTC	CASSPLQIYGYTF
TRBJ2-5	12	.	TRBV29-1	.	TGCAGCGTTTCGAATAACCAAGAGACCCAGTACTTC	CSVSNNQETQYF
TRBJ2-7	14	.	TRBV6-1	.	TGTGCCAGCAGCACCCGGACAGGGAGGGACGAGCAGTACTTC	CASSTRTGRDEQYF
TRBJ2-7	13	.	TRBV9	many	TGTGCCAGCAGCCCAAGAGGTGGTTACGAGCAGTACTTC	CASSPRGGYEQYF
TRBJ1-3	14	.	TRBV2	few	TGTGCCAGCCTTCGGGACGGTGGTTTAAACACCATATATTTT	CASLRDGGLNTIYF
TRBJ1-5	15	TRBD1	TRBV5-1	.	TGCGCCAGCAGTCCGTTTGGAGGGGGCGGACAGCCCCAGCATTTT	CASSPFGGGGQPQHF
TRBJ2-3	16	TRBD2	TRBV4-1	few	TGCGCCAGCAGGCGGACTAGCGGGGGGGCAATAGATACGCAGTATTTT	CASRRTSGGAIDTQYF
TRBJ2-7	15	TRBD1	TRBV2	once	TGTGCCAGCAGAAACCTCCGGGACAGAGTCTACGAGCAGTACTTC	CASRNLRDRVYEQYF
TRBJ2-7	13	.	TRBV15	once	TGTGCCACCAGCAGAGCCACCTGGGACGAGCAGTACTTC	CATSRATWDEQYF
TRBJ2-3	17	TRBD2	TRBV10-3	few	TGTGCCATCAGTGAGTCGTTTCCTAGCGGATACACAGATACGCAGTATTTT	CAISESFPSGYTDTQYF
TRBJ1-2	12	.	TRBV2	few	TGTGCCAGCAGTGAAACCGATCCGGGCTACACCTTC	CASSETDPGYTF
TRBJ1-2	16	.	TRBV15	.	TGTGCCACCAGCAGAGATTTAAGCGCGGATGGGAATGGCTACACCTTC	CATSRDLSADGNGYTF
TRBJ2-7	14	.	TRBV7-8	.	TGTGCCAGCAGCTTATTCGGCACAGCCTACGAGCAGTACTTC	CASSLFGTAYEQYF
TRBJ2-3	17	TRBD2	TRBV5-4	many	TGTGCCAGCAGCTTGGCCCTTCGGCGGGGGGGCACAGATACGCAGTATTTT	CASSLALRRGGTDTQYF
TRBJ2-5	14	TRBD1	TRBV20-1	.	TGCAGTGCTAGTTACAGGGGAACCCAAGAGACCCAGTACTTC	CSASYRGTQETQYF
TRBJ1-2	12	.	TRBV10-2	.	TGCGCCAGCAGTGATGGGGCTTATGGCTACACCTTC	CASSDGAYGYTF
TRBJ1-1	14	TRBD1	TRBV15	.	TGTGCCACCAGCAGATCCCCGACAGGGGCTGAAGCTTTCTTT	CATSRSPTGAEAFF
TRBJ1-1	14	.	TRBV30	.	TGTGCCTGGCGACTGGGACGGAGGAACACTGAAGCTTTCTTT	CAWRLGRRNTEAFF
TRBJ1-3	13	.	TRBV2	once	TGTGCCAGCAGTGTAGACCTTGGAAACACCATATATTTT	CASSVDLGNTIYF
TRBJ1-5	13	.	TRBV7-9	many	TGTGCCAGCAGCTTAGGGGGGGGGCAGCCCCAGCATTTT	CASSLGGGQPQHF
TRBJ1-2	15	.	TRBV15	.	TGTGCCACCAGCAGGAGCTCACAGGGCTACTATGGCTACACCTTC	CATSRSSQGYYGYTF
TRBJ2-1	14	.	TRBV7-8	many	TGTGCCAGCAGCTTAGCACAGGGGGGGGCTTATCAGTTCTTC	CASSLAQGGAYQFF
TRBJ2-1	12	.	TRBV15	few	TGTGCCACCGGGTGGGGGATGAATGAGCAGTTCTTC	CATGWGMNEQFF
TRBJ1-2	19	.	TRBV10-3	few	TGTGCCATCAGTGAGTCGGTGGCTATATTCTTATGTGCTAACTATGGCTACACCTTC	CAISESVAIFLCANYGYTF
TRBJ2-3	15	TRBD2	TRBV9	few	TGTGCCAGCAGCGTAGGGGGGGGGAGCACAGATACGCAGTATTTT	CASSVGGGSTDTQYF
TRBJ2-7	14	TRBD1	TRBV15	.	TGTGCCACCAGTGAACGGGACAGGGGGTACGAGCAGTACTTC	CATSERDRGYEQYF
TRBJ1-5	13	.	TRBV2	.	TGTGCCAGCAGTAGAGACCGAGATCAGCCCCAGCATTTT	CASSRDRDQPQHF
TRBJ1-1	11	.	TRBV7-9	.	TGTGCCAGCAGCCGGGGGGTTGAAGCTTTCTTT	CASSRGVEAFF
TRBJ1-5	15	.	TRBV20-1	.	TGCAGTGCTAGAACGACTGGTTGGGGCTTTCGGCCCCAGCATTTT	CSARTTGWGFRPQHF
TRBJ2-1	15	.	TRBV7-9	many	TGTGCCAGCAGCCTCCCCGGGAGAAGCTACAATGAGCAGTTCTTC	CASSLPGRSYNEQFF
TRBJ1-5	15	.	TRBV10-3	many	TGTGCCATCAGTGCCTCGGTCTATAGCAATCAGCCCCAGCATTTT	CAISASVYSNQPQHF
TRBJ2-7	14	TRBD1	TRBV2	many	TGTGCCAGTCAAAGGACAGGGGACGATTACGAGCAGTACTTC	CASQRTGDDYEQYF
TRBJ2-5	10	.	TRBV15	.	TGTGCCACCGGACGGGAGACCCAGTACTTC	CATGRETQYF
TRBJ1-6	14	.	TRBV20-1	.	TGCAGTGCTAGAGGGGGCAGGGAGAATTCACCCCTCCACTTT	CSARGGRENSPLHF
TRBJ2-3	14	.	TRBV2	.	TGTGCCAGCAGCGGGACGTTAAGCACAGATACGCAGTATTTT	CASSGTLSTDTQYF
TRBJ2-7	16	.	TRBV20-1	.	TGCAGTGCTAGAGACATAAGGGGAGGAGGAATCTACGAGCAGTACTTC	CSARDIRGGGIYEQYF
TRBJ2-1	17	TRBD2	TRBV19	few	TGTGCCAGTACCCCGTCTAGCGGGGGAACCGGGGCCAATGAGCAGTTCTTC	CASTPSSGGTGANEQFF
TRBJ2-5	15	.	TRBV15	.	TGTGCCACCAGCAGAGATGGCACAGCCGAAGAGACCCAGTACTTC	CATSRDGTAEETQYF
TRBJ1-1	16	TRBD1	TRBV5-1	many	TGCGCCAGCAGCGTCAACAGGGGGCTGGTGAACACTGAAGCTTTCTTT	CASSVNRGLVNTEAFF
TRBJ2-7	14	.	TRBV29-1	.	TGCAGCGTTGTTGGAGGGGGCGCCCCCGACGAGCAGTACTTC	CSVVGGGAPDEQYF
TRBJ1-1	14	TRBD1	TRBV2	.	TGTGCCAGCAGTGAAGACAGGGGCGACACTGAAGCTTTCTTT	CASSEDRGDTEAFF